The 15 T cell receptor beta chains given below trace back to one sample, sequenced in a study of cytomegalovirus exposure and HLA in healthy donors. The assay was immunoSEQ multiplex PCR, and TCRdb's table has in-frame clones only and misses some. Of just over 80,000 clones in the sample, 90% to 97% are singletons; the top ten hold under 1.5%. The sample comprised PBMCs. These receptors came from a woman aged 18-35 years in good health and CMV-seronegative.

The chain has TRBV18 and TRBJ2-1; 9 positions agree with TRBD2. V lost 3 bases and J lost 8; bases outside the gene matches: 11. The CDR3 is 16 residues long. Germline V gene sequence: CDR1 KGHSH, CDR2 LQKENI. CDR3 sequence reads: CASSPPGLALLDEQFF. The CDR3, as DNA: TGTGCCAGCTCACCCCCGGGACTAGCCCTTTTGGATGAGCAGTTCTTC.

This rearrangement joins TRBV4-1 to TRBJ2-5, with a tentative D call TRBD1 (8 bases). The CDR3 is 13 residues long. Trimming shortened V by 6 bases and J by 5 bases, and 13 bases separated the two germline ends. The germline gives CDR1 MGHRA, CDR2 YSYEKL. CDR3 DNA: TGCGCCAGCAGGAAACAGGGGGGGGAGACCCAGTACTTC. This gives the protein CASRKQGGETQYF.

In DNA form, the CDR3 reads TGTGCCAGCAGTTTAGAAACAGGGACCTATAGCAATCAGCCCCAGCATTTT. Translation gives CASSLETGTYSNQPQHF. The chain links TRBV28 to TRBJ1-5, with D tentatively TRBD1 (6 bases). V lost 2 bases and J 0 bases, leaving 14 bases between the germline ends. CDR1 MDHEN and CDR2 SYDVKM come from the germline V gene. The CDR3 is 17 amino acids.

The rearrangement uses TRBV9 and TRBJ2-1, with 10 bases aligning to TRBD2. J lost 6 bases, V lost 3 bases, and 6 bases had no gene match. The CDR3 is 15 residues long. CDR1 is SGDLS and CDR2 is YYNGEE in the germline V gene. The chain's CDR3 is CASSGGTSVFNEQFF. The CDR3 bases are TGTGCCAGCAGCGGCGGGACTAGCGTTTTCAATGAGCAGTTCTTC. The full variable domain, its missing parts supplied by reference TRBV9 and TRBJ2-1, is DSGVTQTPKHLITATGQRVTLRCSPRSGDLSVYWYQQSLDQGLQFLIQYYNGEERAKGNILERFSAQQFPDLHSELNLSSLELGDSALYFCASSGGTSVFNEQFFGPGTRLTVL.

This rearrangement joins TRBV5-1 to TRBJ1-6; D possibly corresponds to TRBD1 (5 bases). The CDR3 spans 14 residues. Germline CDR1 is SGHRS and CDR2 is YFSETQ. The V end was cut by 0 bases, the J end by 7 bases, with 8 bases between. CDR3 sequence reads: CASSLEGRNSPLHF. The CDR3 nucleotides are TGCGCCAGCAGCTTGGAGGGGCGGAATTCACCCCTCCACTTT.

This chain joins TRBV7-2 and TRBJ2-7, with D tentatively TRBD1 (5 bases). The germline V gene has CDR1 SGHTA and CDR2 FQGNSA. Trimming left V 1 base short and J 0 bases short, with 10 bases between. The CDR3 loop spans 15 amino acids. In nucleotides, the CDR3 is TGTGCCAGCAGCTTAGGACAGTTGATCTCCTACGAGCAGTACTTC. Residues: CASSLGQLISYEQYF.

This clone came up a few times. The CDR3 region is CASRAQGHPGETQYF. In DNA, the CDR3 is TGTGCCAGCAGGGCACAGGGTCATCCAGGAGAGACCCAGTACTTC. This rearrangement joins TRBV2 to TRBJ2-5; tentatively, D is TRBD1 (6 bases). The V end was cut by 6 bases, the J end by 4 bases, with 18 bases between. The CDR3 runs to 15 residues. Germline V gene lookup returns CDR1 SNHLY and CDR2 FYNNEI.

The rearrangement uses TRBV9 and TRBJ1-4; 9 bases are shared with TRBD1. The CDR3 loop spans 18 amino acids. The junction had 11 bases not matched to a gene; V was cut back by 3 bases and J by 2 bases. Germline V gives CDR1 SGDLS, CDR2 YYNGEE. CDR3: CASSARKQGARTNEKLFF. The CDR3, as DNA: TGTGCCAGCAGCGCCCGGAAACAGGGGGCTAGGACTAATGAAAAACTGTTTTTT.

CDR3 region: CAINPGQGSYEQYF. The CDR3 coding sequence is TGTGCCATCAACCCGGGACAGGGTTCCTACGAGCAGTACTTC. This sequence joins TRBV10-3 and TRBJ2-7; 9 bases are a match to TRBD1. V lost 7 bases to trimming and J lost 1 base; unmatched junction nucleotides: 5. Germline CDR1 reads ENHRY; CDR2 reads SYGVKD. The CDR3 has 14 amino acids.

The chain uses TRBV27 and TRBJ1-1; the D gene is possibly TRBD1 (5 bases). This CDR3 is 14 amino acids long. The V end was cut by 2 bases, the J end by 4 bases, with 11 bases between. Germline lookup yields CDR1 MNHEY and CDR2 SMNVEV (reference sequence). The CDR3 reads CASSLKGAGTEAFF. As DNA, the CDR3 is TGTGCCAGCAGTTTAAAAGGGGCCGGCACTGAAGCTTTCTTT.

CDR3: CASQRLASNEQFF. The CDR3 DNA sequence: TGTGCCAGTCAGAGACTAGCATCCAATGAGCAGTTCTTC. The rearrangement links TRBV2 to TRBJ2-1, with 7 bases fitting TRBD2. V gave up 9 bases and J gave up 6 bases; unmatched junction bases: 8. Germline loops: CDR1 SNHLY, CDR2 FYNNEI. This CDR3 is 13 amino acids long.

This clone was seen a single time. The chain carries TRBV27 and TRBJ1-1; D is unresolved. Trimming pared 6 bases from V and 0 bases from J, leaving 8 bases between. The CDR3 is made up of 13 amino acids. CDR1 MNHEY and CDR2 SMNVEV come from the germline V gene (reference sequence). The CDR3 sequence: CASSPLLNTEAFF. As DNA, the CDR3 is TGTGCCAGCAGCCCACTATTGAACACTGAAGCTTTCTTT.

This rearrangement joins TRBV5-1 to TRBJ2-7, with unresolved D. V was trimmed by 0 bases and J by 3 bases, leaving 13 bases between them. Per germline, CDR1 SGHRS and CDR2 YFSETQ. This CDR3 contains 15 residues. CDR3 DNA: TGCGCCAGCAGCTTGGCCATGTTCGTTAGCTACGAGCAGTACTTC. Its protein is CASSLAMFVSYEQYF.

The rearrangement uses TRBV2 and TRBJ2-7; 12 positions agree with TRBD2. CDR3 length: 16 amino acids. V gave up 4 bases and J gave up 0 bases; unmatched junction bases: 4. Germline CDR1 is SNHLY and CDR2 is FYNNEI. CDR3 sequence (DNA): TGTGCCAGCAGTGCCCTAGCGGGAGGGTACTCCTACGAGCAGTACTTC. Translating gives CASSALAGGYSYEQYF.

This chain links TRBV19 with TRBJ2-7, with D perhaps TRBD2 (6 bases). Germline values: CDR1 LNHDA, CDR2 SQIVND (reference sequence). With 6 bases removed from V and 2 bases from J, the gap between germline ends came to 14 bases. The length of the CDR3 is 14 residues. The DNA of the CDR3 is TGTGCCAGTAGCAGAGCGGGCCAAACCTACGAGCAGTACTTC. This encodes CASSRAGQTYEQYF.